The 22 T cell receptor beta chains listed next were all sequenced from one sample in a study of cytomegalovirus exposure and HLA in healthy donors. The PCR had 60 Vbeta and 13 Jbeta primers. Clones were sequenced by immunoSEQ multiplex PCR, and TCRdb holds only the in-frame ones, with some missing. The sample lists around 84,000 clones; roughly 80% were seen once. What was sequenced was PBMCs. The source is a human donor in good health.

The chain couples TRBV5-5 to TRBJ1-3; D is undetermined. Trimming left V 0 bases short and J 0 bases short, with 13 bases between. This CDR3 is built from 17 residues. The germline V gene encodes CDR1 SGHKS and CDR2 YYEKEE (reference sequence). In DNA form, the CDR3 reads TGTGCCAGCAGCTTGGTTGATGGGCGTCTCTCTGGAAACACCATATATTTT. Protein product: CASSLVDGRLSGNTIYF.

The rearrangement links TRBV5-6 to TRBJ2-2, with D perhaps TRBD2 (5 bases). Trimming pared 0 bases from V and 4 bases from J, leaving 13 bases between. The CDR3 runs 16 residues. The V gene's germline CDR1 is SGHDT and CDR2 YYEEEE. For the CDR3, the DNA is TGTGCCAGCAGCTTGGGCCAGCCGGGGTTCACCGGGGAGCTGTTTTTT. Its protein product is CASSLGQPGFTGELFF. Full variable domain (missing parts from reference TRBV5-6 and TRBJ2-2): DAGVTQSPTHLIKTRGQQVTLRCSPKSGHDTVSWYQQALGQGPQFIFQYYEEEERQRGNFPDRFSGHQFPNYSSELNVNALLLGDSALYLCASSLGQPGFTGELFFGEGSRLTVL.

The V gene is TRBV6-5, the J gene TRBJ2-5, with a possible D match to TRBD1 (6 bases). The CDR3 totals 14 residues. From germline, CDR1 is MNHEY and CDR2 SVGAGI. Trimming shortened V by 5 bases and J by 5 bases, and 15 bases separated the two germline ends. The CDR3 coding sequence is TGTGCCAGCAGTGGGACCGACAGGAGGGAGACCCAGTACTTC. Its translation is CASSGTDRRETQYF.

The V and J genes are TRBV13 and TRBJ1-1, with D maybe TRBD1 (6 bases). CDR1 is PRHDT and CDR2 is FYEKMQ in the germline V gene (reference sequence). The CDR3 is 16 residues long. V was cut by 1 base and J by 5 bases, with 17 bases left in between. CDR3 region: CASSLDRETIGTEAFF. Here the CDR3 DNA reads TGTGCCAGCAGCTTAGACAGGGAAACGATAGGAACTGAAGCTTTCTTT. Drawing the rest from reference TRBV13 and TRBJ1-1, the complete variable domain is AAGVIQSPRHLIKEKRETATLKCYPIPRHDTVYWYQQGPGQDPQFLISFYEKMQSDKGSIPDRFSAQQFSDYHSELNMSSLELGDSALYFCASSLDRETIGTEAFFGQGTRLTVV.

The chain joins TRBV5-1 to TRBJ2-7; D call uncertain. Germline CDR1 and CDR2: SGHRS and YFSETQ. Trimming cost V 0 bases and J 3 bases, with 13 bases left between them. CDR3 length: 15 residues. This chain's CDR3 is CASSLGGGKLYEQYF. The CDR3 DNA reads as TGCGCCAGCAGCTTGGGAGGCGGTAAACTCTACGAGCAGTACTTC.

The CDR3 reads CASRGQGNEKLFF. The DNA of the CDR3 is TGTGCCAGCAGGGGACAGGGTAATGAAAAACTGTTTTTT. The chain combines TRBV18 with TRBJ1-4, with 9 bases fitting TRBD1. Germline V CDR1 and CDR2: KGHSH, LQKENI. The V gene end was trimmed by 8 bases and the J gene end by 4 bases; junction bases not matched to a gene: 2. There are 13 residues in the CDR3.

This chain links TRBV2 with TRBJ1-1; maybe TRBD1 (6 bases). This CDR3 region has 13 residues. Germline V gives CDR1 SNHLY, CDR2 FYNNEI. Trimming cost V 6 bases and J 10 bases, with 18 bases left between them. The CDR3 is CASRDGDTSIAFF. The CDR3 DNA follows: TGTGCCAGCAGAGATGGGGACACGTCGATAGCTTTCTTT.

This clone has a count of ten or more. The chain links TRBV4-2 to TRBJ1-4, with D possibly matching TRBD1 (5 bases). With 0 bases removed from V and 7 bases from J, the gap between germline ends came to 12 bases. CDR3 length equals 15 residues. Germline V gene sequence: CDR1 LGHNA, CDR2 YNFKEQ. Written as DNA, the CDR3 is TGTGCCAGCAGCCAAGATGGGGGGGAAGGTGAAAAACTGTTTTTT. Encoded protein: CASSQDGGEGEKLFF.

The chain couples TRBV5-3 to TRBJ1-2, with D possibly being TRBD1 (6 bases). TRBV5-3 is flagged as an ORF with uncertain function. The CDR3 is 14 amino acids. V dropped 9 bases and J dropped 4 bases, with 19 bases sitting between them. The CDR3 region is CAKLGGAGCYGYTF. The CDR3 coding sequence is TGTGCCAAACTGGGGGGGGCAGGGTGCTATGGCTACACCTTC.

This clone is a singleton in its sample. The chain combines TRBV5-1 with TRBJ1-1; D gene uncertain. The V and J ends lost 1 base and 5 bases respectively, with 9 bases between them. Germline V CDR1 and CDR2: SGHRS, YFSETQ. This CDR3 spans 13 amino acids. CDR3 bases: TGCGCCAGCAGCTTGACACCGGGAACTGAAGCTTTCTTT. Amino acid sequence: CASSLTPGTEAFF.

The chain employs TRBV13 and TRBJ2-5, with TRBD2 identical over 12 bases. Looked up from germline, CDR1 is PRHDT and CDR2 is FYEKMQ (reference sequence). CDR3 length equals 16 residues. V lost 4 bases, J lost 2 bases, and 5 bases stayed unmatched. The CDR3, as DNA: TGTGCCAGCAGCTCGCCTAGCGGGGGGGCTCAAGAGACCCAGTACTTC. This gives the protein CASSSPSGGAQETQYF.

The V gene is TRBV12-5, the J gene TRBJ2-6, with TRBD1 as a possible D gene (6 bases). Germline V gives CDR1 LGHNT, CDR2 FRNRAP. Trimming stripped 0 bases from V and 0 bases from J, with 18 bases between. CDR3 size: 20 residues. Written as DNA, the CDR3 is TGTGCTAGTGGTTTGGTACCCGCCAGGGGCGATTACTCTGGGGCCAACGTCCTGACTTTC. It is translated as CASGLVPARGDYSGANVLTF.

V usage is TRBV6-6 and J usage is TRBJ2-2; 7 bases map to TRBD2. Germline CDR1 is MNHNY and CDR2 is SVGAGI (reference sequence). The J segment lost 8 bases and the V segment lost 0 bases, leaving 3 bases of the junction unmatched. The CDR3 extends over 14 amino acids. CDR3 sequence: CASSYSGEGGELFF. Written as DNA, the CDR3 is TGTGCCAGCAGTTACTCAGGGGAGGGGGGGGAGCTGTTTTTT.

This clone was observed at least ten times. The V gene is TRBV5-1, the J gene TRBJ1-6; maybe TRBD1 (5 bases). V shed 3 bases and J shed 4 bases, with 17 bases lying between them. CDR3 size: 17 residues. Germline lookup yields CDR1 SGHRS and CDR2 YFSETQ. CDR3 sequence (DNA): TGCGCCAGCAGCTCGGGAGACAGAGAGGGGTATAATTCACCCCTCCACTTT. It codes for CASSSGDREGYNSPLHF.

This clone was observed a single time. The gene calls are TRBV7-6 and TRBJ2-6; D uncertain. V was shortened by 4 bases and J by 1 base, with 5 bases between the two germline ends. Germline CDR1 is SGHVS and CDR2 is FNYEAQ. This CDR3 spans 14 amino acids. The DNA of the CDR3 is TGTGCCAGCAGCTATTCGTCTGGGGCCAACGTCCTGACTTTC. It specifies CASSYSSGANVLTF.

The DNA for the CDR3 is TGTGCCAGCAGGGCCGGGACAGCAAACTTTTACGAGCAGTACTTC. Amino acid sequence: CASRAGTANFYEQYF. V gene TRBV6-5 combines with J gene TRBJ2-7; the match to TRBD1 covers 7 bases. With V trimmed by 6 bases and J by 4 bases, 12 bases remained unmatched. This CDR3 has 15 amino acids. CDR1 and CDR2 (germline): MNHEY, SVGAGI.

V gene TRBV27 combines with J gene TRBJ2-7; weak D call: TRBD1 (6 bases). Trimming cost V 3 bases and J 5 bases, with 11 bases left between them. The CDR3 has 13 residues. CDR1 is MNHEY and CDR2 is SMNVEV in the germline V gene (reference sequence). The CDR3: CASSLNRVHEQYF. DNA for the CDR3: TGTGCCAGCAGTTTGAACAGGGTCCACGAGCAGTACTTC.

The rearrangement uses TRBV19 and TRBJ1-1; possibly TRBD1 for D (5 bases). Germline assignment: CDR1 LNHDA and CDR2 SQIVND (reference sequence). V lost 6 bases, J lost 7 bases, and 12 bases lay in between. This CDR3 has 12 amino acids. CDR3 DNA sequence: TGTGCCAGTAGAATACAGGAAAATGAAGCTTTCTTT. It is translated as CASRIQENEAFF.

The V call is TRBV28, the J call TRBJ1-2, with D possibly being TRBD1 (6 bases). The CDR3 runs 16 residues. V was cut by 6 bases and J by 2 bases, with 19 bases left in between. The germline V gene has CDR1 MDHEN and CDR2 SYDVKM. The CDR3 sequence is CASRVTGGTLNYGYTF. In nucleotides, the CDR3 is TGTGCCAGCAGGGTAACGGGGGGCACCCTCAACTATGGCTACACCTTC.

Notes on this clone: Other nucleotide sequences from this sample produce the same CDR3. V gene TRBV5-1 combines with J gene TRBJ1-2; 7 bases line up with TRBD1. J was trimmed by 3 bases and V by 3 bases; bases with no gene match: 2. In germline, CDR1 is SGHRS, CDR2 YFSETQ. CDR3 length equals 13 residues. CDR3 sequence (DNA): TGCGCCAGCAGCTCAGGACAGGACTATGGCTACACCTTC. Translated, it gives CASSSGQDYGYTF.

The chain recombines TRBV19 with TRBJ1-2; perhaps TRBD1 as D (5 bases). The length of the CDR3 is 17 residues. Germline CDR1 and CDR2: LNHDA and SQIVND (reference sequence). The V end was cut by 4 bases, the J end by 2 bases, with 20 bases between. This CDR3 reads CASSTQGRAGKNYGYTF. The CDR3 region has the DNA TGTGCCAGTAGTACCCAGGGTAGGGCAGGGAAGAACTATGGCTACACCTTC.

This chain links TRBV4-3 with TRBJ1-6; D ambiguous. Per the germline V gene, CDR1 is LGHNA and CDR2 is YSLEER. V lost 0 bases, J lost 0 bases, and 3 bases lay in between. The CDR3 is 15 residues long. This CDR3 is CASSQESSYNSPLHF. CDR3 nucleotides: TGCGCCAGCAGCCAAGAGAGCTCCTATAATTCACCCCTCCACTTT.